Below, one T cell receptor beta chain is given with its context. Its antigen is as yet unknown. The CDR3 extends over 12 amino acids. The V gene's germline CDR1 is LNHNV and CDR2 YYDKDF (reference sequence). Trimming shortened V by 1 base and J by 12 bases, and 12 bases separated the two germline ends. TCRdb's table, derived via immunoSEQ multiplex PCR, lists solely in-frame clones and lacks some. The repertoire holds roughly 20,000 clones, 70% to 85% seen once, with around 21% in the top ten. This record comes from a study of PD-1 blockade in classical Hodgkin lymphoma. Across the whole study: Every 2 weeks, patients had 3 mg/kg nivolumab intravenously. Whole-study findings and limits: It was reported that newly diagnosed patients had less baseline TCR diversity than healthy donors. Baseline diversity was lower in partial responders and progressors than complete responders. The CD4+ diversity rise by C4D1 was clearest in complete responders.

Time point given: cycle 4 day 1 (C4D1), after less than 7 weeks of nivolumab. In every patient, relapse followed autologous stem cell transplantation, while exposure to brentuximab vedotin differed. The chain recombines TRBV15 with TRBJ2-5, with D perhaps TRBD1 (6 bases). Sample: peripheral blood mononuclear cells (PBMCs), taken before the fourth cycle of nivolumab. The sequence was collected from a human donor with classical Hodgkin lymphoma. The CDR3 here is CATSRVTGREYF. CDR3 DNA: TGTGCCACCAGCAGAGTGACAGGACGAGAGTACTTC.